Given below is one TCR beta chain in context. There is no known antigen for this receptor. Within one base of it there is no much larger clone, and no base qualities were kept. This entry is derived from a study of blood T cell repertoires in COVID-19 (dated by TCRdb to 2018 to 2020). A note on the overall study: Samples covering the acute and convalescent phases of COVID-19 were provided by collaborators in the United States, Italy and Spain. Where HLA class I and class II types were available, the types were taken from metadata supplied by the sample provider, not from assay-based typing. The material from the prospective study consisted of cDNA or gDNA derived from T cells, B-cell-depleted T cells, or PBMCs. Sample metadata almost always included a de-identified subject ID, COVID-19 status, age in years and sex. The samples were drawn from two sources: the first 160 participants of the ongoing ImmuneRACE study, and 1,000 to 1,500 subjects contributed by 6 global collaborators. The repertoires were released in a freely available public database meant as a resource for research on the immune response to SARS-CoV-2. Subjects who had been exposed to COVID-19, were actively infected with it, or had recovered from it provided the deeply sampled blood TCRbeta repertoires that made up the dataset. Overall results and qualifications from the work: The quantity of clinical and demographic metadata differed by source and by participant and was supplied without curation.

From a lookup of the germline V gene, CDR1 and CDR2 are SGDLS and YYNGEE. Taken from cysteine to phenylalanine, the CDR3 has 17 residues. Only the CDR3 portion is preserved as DNA: 51 bases, with reading frame beginning at the first base. Ends trimmed: V by 3 bases, J by 3 bases; bases unmatched to a gene: 11. TCRbeta CDR3 regions were amplified from genomic DNA by means of the immunoSEQ Assay, a bias-controlled multiplex PCR. Per the authors' processing: Within the assay, amplification of reference gene primers was used to estimate how many nucleated cells each sample contained. To quantify the absolute abundance of each unique TCRbeta CDR3 rearrangement, sequence reads were collapsed and filtered. For each sample, productive Simpson clonality was calculated as the square root of Simpson's diversity index across productive rearrangements. TCRdb took this table from immuneACCESS and kept in-frame rearrangements with V and J called. Such tables lack part of the clones; where checked against another copy, unresolved V genes explain under half of the gap, and the rest is unexplained. V, J and clone size derive from that table, while D and trimming were established from the DNA sequence. The sample data list about 150,000 clones, and approximately 90% of these were observed just once. The ten largest clones take up over 12% of the sample.

The collaborating institutions used their own protocols to collect whole blood in K2EDTA tubes. For TCRbeta analysis, collaborator samples were shipped as frozen whole blood, as isolated PBMCs, or as DNA extracted from either sample type. The sample consisted of peripheral blood. Rearrangement joined TRBV9 to TRBJ2-1, with 8 bases aligning to TRBD2. The clonotype originates from a woman aged 40 to 55 with acute or convalescent COVID-19. The CDR3 sequence is CASSARMSGSLYNEQFF. The nucleotides are TGTGCCAGCAGCGCCAGAATGAGCGGGAGTCTCTACAATGAGCAGTTCTTC.